The 14 T cell receptor beta chains given below trace back to one sample, sequenced in a study of human T cells and chemical hapten exposure. Time point denoted: patch test 1, 2 weeks after DPC sensitization. Specified treatment: therapeutic diphenylcyclopropenone sensitization with weekly scalp DPC. TCRdb re-called the RACE reads with MiXCR, one entry per CDR3 protein. The sample contains 100,000 or so distinct CDR3 sequences, about 10% of which appear only once. The sample in question was whole blood, obtained in connection with sensitization to the hapten diphenylcyclopropenone (DPC). Receptor source: a man aged 40-50 years with alopecia areata. Some clones in this sample may be carry-over from other donors' samples.

This clonotype appeared a few times. The chain links TRBV27 to TRBJ2-3; TRBD1 matches at 7 bases. There are 14 residues in the CDR3. CDR1 is MNHEY, CDR2 SMNVEV, per germline (reference sequence). V shed 3 bases, J shed 6 bases, and the junction held 6 bases outside the gene matches. CDR3 nucleotides: TGTGCCAGCAGTTTTCGACAGGGATATGATACGCAGTATTTT. Amino acid sequence: CASSFRQGYDTQYF.

The chain uses TRBV28 and TRBJ1-6, with TRBD1 as a possible D gene (5 bases). CDR1 and CDR2 (germline): MDHEN, SYDVKM. There are 14 residues in the CDR3. V lost 5 bases and J lost 6, with 11 bases in between. This CDR3 reads CASSRQGFNSPLHF. The CDR3 DNA reads as TGTGCCAGCAGTCGGCAGGGTTTTAATTCACCCCTCCACTTT.

This clonotype was found a few times. The chain couples TRBV3-1 to TRBJ2-5, with D possibly matching TRBD2 (6 bases). The CDR3 is 16 residues long. Germline CDR1 and CDR2: LGHDT and YNNKEL (reference sequence). Trimming cost V 1 base and J 2 bases, with 14 bases left between them. The CDR3 DNA follows: TGTGCCAGCAGCCAAGTCCTTCGTAGCGGTCAAGAGACCCAGTACTTC. Translated, it gives CASSQVLRSGQETQYF.

The rearrangement uses TRBV7-2 and TRBJ2-1, with unresolved D. Trimming took 1 base from V and 3 from J, leaving 7 bases between them. The CDR3 sequence is 14 residues long. Germline-derived CDR1 and CDR2 are SGHTA and FQGNSA. The CDR3 reads CASSLVSSYNEQFF. In nucleotides, the CDR3 is TGTGCCAGCAGCTTAGTGAGCAGCTACAATGAGCAGTTCTTC.

This clonotype was counted between two and nine times. V is TRBV12-3 or TRBV12-4 and J is TRBJ2-1; 7 nucleotides match TRBD2. V gave up 6 bases and J gave up 2 bases; unmatched junction bases: 10. The CDR3 runs 16 residues. CDR3 in DNA: TGTGCCAGCAGCCGTAGACTAGCCGGAACCTACAATGAGCAGTTCTTC. It encodes CASSRRLAGTYNEQFF.

J is TRBJ2-1 and V is TRBV6-2 or TRBV6-3, with 8 bases identical to TRBD2. The CDR3 loop spans 13 amino acids. V shed 11 bases and J 3 bases; nucleotides not matched to a gene: 6. The germline gives CDR1 MNHEY, CDR2 SVGEGT. Here the CDR3 DNA reads TGTGCCGCTGTAGCGGGACTCTACAATGAGCAGTTCTTC. Translation gives CAAVAGLYNEQFF.

In its sample, this clonotype was seen a few times. The chain couples TRBV28 to TRBJ2-5; D possibly matches TRBD1 or TRBD2 (5 bases each). The CDR3 contains 17 residues. The ends were cut back, 5 bases at V and 5 bases at J, with 24 bases in the middle. Per germline, CDR1 MDHEN and CDR2 SYDVKM. The CDR3 sequence is CASSPGPRVVWSETQYF. The CDR3 DNA sequence: TGTGCCAGCAGTCCGGGACCGCGAGTCGTCTGGAGTGAGACCCAGTACTTC.

The gene calls are TRBV6-5 and TRBJ2-7; 7 bases are shared with TRBD2. The J segment lost 3 bases and the V segment lost 5 bases, leaving 4 bases of the junction unmatched. The V gene's germline CDR1 is MNHEY and CDR2 SVGAGI. The CDR3 loop spans 13 amino acids. CDR3 in amino acids: CASSAPGGYEQYF. The CDR3 DNA is TGTGCCAGCAGTGCACCGGGGGGCTACGAGCAGTACTTC.

This clonotype was recorded a few times. The chain is built from TRBV20-1 and TRBJ2-3; possible D gene TRBD2, 5 bases. The ends were cut back, 6 bases at V and 0 bases at J, with 16 bases in the middle. Germline assignment: CDR1 DFQATT and CDR2 SNEGSKA (reference sequence). The CDR3 contains 15 residues. CDR3 nucleotide sequence: TGCAGTGCCGTACCCCCGGGGTGGAGCACAGATACGCAGTATTTT. This encodes CSAVPPGWSTDTQYF.

This chain joins TRBV27 and TRBJ2-1, with D perhaps TRBD2 (6 bases). The germline V gene encodes CDR1 MNHEY and CDR2 SMNVEV (reference sequence). CDR3 length equals 12 residues. The ends were cut back, 1 base at V and 9 bases at J, with 7 bases in the middle. CDR3 coding DNA: TGTGCCAGCAGTTTATGGGGAGGTGAGCAGTTCTTC. Amino acid sequence: CASSLWGGEQFF.

This clonotype was observed a handful of times. V is TRBV20-1 and J is TRBJ2-3, with TRBD2 as a possible D gene (5 bases). CDR1 and CDR2 (germline): DFQATT, SNEGSKA (reference sequence). CDR3 length: 15 amino acids. Trimming took 6 bases from V and 5 from J, leaving 21 bases between them. The CDR3 nucleotides are TGCAGTGCCCTAGGAGCGGCCCTCCTAAAAGATACGCAGTATTTT. Amino acids: CSALGAALLKDTQYF.

This clonotype has a count of ten or more. The gene calls are TRBV2 and TRBJ2-7, with D possibly being TRBD2 (5 bases). The V gene lost 1 base and the J gene lost 1 base, with 11 bases spanning the gap. Per the germline V gene, CDR1 is SNHLY and CDR2 is FYNNEI. The CDR3 is 15 amino acids. CDR3 nucleotide sequence: TGTGCCAGCAGTGAAGAGCGAGCGGAGTCCTACGAGCAGTACTTC. The encoded protein is CASSEERAESYEQYF.

This clonotype was picked up many times. The rearrangement uses TRBV7-8 and TRBJ2-3; TRBD2 is a possible D gene (6 bases). CDR1 is SGHVS, CDR2 FQNEAQ, per germline. Trimming left V 5 bases short and J 2 bases short, with 11 bases between. The CDR3 extends over 14 amino acids. The CDR3 nucleotides read TGTGCCAGCAGCCGGGACTCGTACACAGATACGCAGTATTTT. Amino acid sequence: CASSRDSYTDTQYF.

V usage is TRBV15 and J usage is TRBJ1-4, with 8 nucleotides matching TRBD1. CDR3 length: 15 residues. The V gene's germline CDR1 is LNHNV and CDR2 YYDKDF (reference sequence). Unmatched junction bases numbered 4, after V lost 0 bases and J lost 7 bases. Here the CDR3 reads CATSRDRGLSEKLFF. CDR3 coding DNA: TGTGCCACCAGCAGAGACAGGGGGCTGAGTGAAAAACTGTTTTTT.